This T cell receptor beta chain was obtained from a study of cytomegalovirus exposure and HLA in healthy donors. V lost 4 bases and J 4 bases, leaving 14 bases between the germline ends. The length of the CDR3 is 14 residues. Germline V gene data show CDR1 as MNHEY and CDR2 as SMNVEV (reference sequence). The PCR employed 60 Vbeta primers together with 13 Jbeta primers. Profiling relied on immunoSEQ multiplex PCR, and the TCRdb table lists in-frame clones only, not all of them. Of about 130,000 clones listed, approximately 80% are singletons. Sequencing was done on a sample of PBMCs. This clonotype was obtained from a woman aged 40 to 49 in good health and CMV-seronegative. The genes are TRBV27 and TRBJ2-7; TRBD1 might be the D (7 bases). The CDR3 bases are TGTGCCAGCAGTTATGGCAGGGGGACTTACGAGCAGTACTTC. Translation: CASSYGRGTYEQYF.